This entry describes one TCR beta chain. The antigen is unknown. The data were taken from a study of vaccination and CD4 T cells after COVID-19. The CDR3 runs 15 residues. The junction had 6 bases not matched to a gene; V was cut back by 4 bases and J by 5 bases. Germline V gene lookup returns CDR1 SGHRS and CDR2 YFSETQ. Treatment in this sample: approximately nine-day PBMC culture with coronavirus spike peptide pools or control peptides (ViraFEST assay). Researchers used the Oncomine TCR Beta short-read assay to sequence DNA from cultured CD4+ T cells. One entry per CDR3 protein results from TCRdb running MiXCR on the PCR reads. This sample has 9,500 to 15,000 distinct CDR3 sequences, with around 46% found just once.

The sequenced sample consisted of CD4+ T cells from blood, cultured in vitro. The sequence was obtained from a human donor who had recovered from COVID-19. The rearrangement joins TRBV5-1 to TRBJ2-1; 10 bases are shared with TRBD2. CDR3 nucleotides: TGCGCCAGCAGCGCGGGACTAGCGATCGACAATGAGCAGTTCTTC. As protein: CASSAGLAIDNEQFF. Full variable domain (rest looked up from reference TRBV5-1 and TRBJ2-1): KAGVTQTPRYLIKTRGQQVTLSCSPISGHRSVSWYQQTPGQGLQFLFEYFSETQRNKGNFPGRFSGRQFSNSRSEMNVSTLELGDSALYLCASSAGLAIDNEQFFGPGTRLTVL.